This T cell receptor beta chain stems from a study of Ad26.COV2.S vaccination and SARS-CoV-2 variants. Whole-study findings and limits: Reportedly, spike-specific CD8+ and CD4+ T cell responses achieved substantial breadth once vaccination had taken place.

Points on this clone: The antigen remains unidentified.

Treatment denoted: around 19 received Ad26.COV2.S at low or high dose, single or two shots; 5 received placebo; per-sample allocation not given. Collection of the samples took place on day 63 after the first injection of vaccine or placebo. This CDR3 is built from 13 residues. Trimming stripped 3 bases from V and 7 bases from J, with 10 bases between. Germline V CDR1 and CDR2: MGHRA, YSYEKL. TCRdb's table, derived via immunoSEQ multiplex PCR, lists solely in-frame clones and lacks some. The data show about 420,000 clones, with roughly 88% seen just once and around 3.6% held by the top ten. This TCR derives from a person aged 18-60 years who received the Ad26.COV2.S COVID-19 vaccine or a placebo. Here the sequenced sample was peripheral blood, taken in a trial of Ad26.COV2.S vaccine versus placebo. The chain employs TRBV4-1 and TRBJ2-1; D possibly corresponds to TRBD2 (5 bases). CDR3 region: CASSHLTRNEQFF. In DNA, the CDR3 is TGCGCCAGCAGCCACCTTACTAGGAATGAGCAGTTCTTC.